The text below deals with one TCR beta chain. The antigen is not known. The data were taken from a study of siplizumab effects on memory and regulatory T cells. Among three donor pairs, the unstimulated naive, memory, effector memory and TEMRA subsets underwent sequencing. Study observations and caveats: Apparently more diverse than memory cells, naive T cells also seemed major alloresponse contributors. Proof of suppressive function in proliferating Tregs from siplizumab cultures was not established.

Using immunoSEQ multiplex PCR, the repertoire was profiled, and TCRdb retains in-frame clones only, with some absent. The data contain 55,000 to 65,000 clones, just over 95% of them singletons. This CDR3 is 11 amino acids long. Per the germline V gene, CDR1 is LGHNA and CDR2 is YSLEER. The V end was cut by 3 bases, the J end by 0 bases, with 0 bases between. Specimen: naive CD8+ T cells sorted from blood. The chain joins TRBV4-3 to TRBJ2-7; D unresolved. This clonotype was sampled from a human donor in good health. The CDR3 DNA reads as TGCGCCAGCAGCCACTCCTACGAGCAGTACTTC. Encoded protein: CASSHSYEQYF.